These 29 T cell receptor beta chains were all obtained from the same sample, sequenced in a study of brain T cells in children with intractable seizures. Sequencing was performed with immunoSEQ multiplex PCR; in TCRdb, only in-frame clones are kept and a portion is missing. The data contain 70,000 to 85,000 clones, 90% to 95% of them seen just once; the ten biggest clones take up less than 30%. Sequencing used peripheral blood, obtained at surgery. These receptors were collected from a girl aged 2-10 years with Rasmussen encephalitis and intractable seizures.

The V gene is TRBV15, the J gene TRBJ1-5; 7 bases fit TRBD1. The V gene end was trimmed by 0 bases and the J gene end by 4 bases; junction bases not matched to a gene: 6. The CDR3 covers 16 residues. In germline, CDR1 is LNHNV, CDR2 YYDKDF (reference sequence). This chain's CDR3 is CATSRDPTGINQPQHF. As DNA, the CDR3 is TGTGCCACCAGCAGAGATCCGACAGGGATTAATCAGCCCCAGCATTTT.

The rearrangement links TRBV2 to TRBJ2-5; 15 nucleotides line up with TRBD2. This CDR3 is built from 14 residues. Trimming took 4 bases from V and 7 from J; bases not matched to a gene: 1. Germline loops: CDR1 SNHLY, CDR2 FYNNEI. Here the CDR3 DNA reads TGTGCCAGCAGTGGGACTAGCGGGGGGGTGACCCAGTACTTC. Translating it yields CASSGTSGGVTQYF.

The chain joins TRBV10-1 to TRBJ1-3; D is undetermined. The CDR3 covers 13 residues. The V end lost 3 bases, the J end lost 0 bases, and 3 bases lay between the germline ends. Germline CDR1 is WNHNN and CDR2 is SYGVQD (reference sequence). The CDR3 sequence is CASSEASGNTIYF. Written as DNA, the CDR3 is TGCGCCAGCAGTGAAGCCTCTGGAAACACCATATATTTT.

This clone was counted only a few times. The chain is built from TRBV6-5 and TRBJ1-5, with unresolved D. Germline CDR1 MNHEY, CDR2 SVGAGI. This CDR3 is built from 14 residues. V lost 8 bases and J 8 bases, leaving 19 bases between the germline ends. The CDR3 nucleotides are TGTGCCAGCGGCCGTACAATACTGGCGGAGCCCCAGCATTTT. It yields the protein CASGRTILAEPQHF.

As for this clone: The sample has other DNA sequences that encode this CDR3 too. The chain uses TRBV30 and TRBJ2-7; 10 bases are shared with TRBD2. This CDR3 has 14 amino acids. Germline trimming cut 4 bases from V and 5 bases from J; bases unmatched to any gene: 8. Germline V gene sequence: CDR1 GTSNPN, CDR2 SVGIG (reference sequence). In DNA, the CDR3 is TGTGCCTGGAACCCTAGGCTAGCGGGAGACGAGCAGTACTTC. Translation gives CAWNPRLAGDEQYF.

CDR3 region: CASRDRTDYEQYF. Here the CDR3 DNA reads TGCGCCAGCAGAGATCGGACGGACTACGAGCAGTACTTC. The V and J genes are TRBV5-1 and TRBJ2-7, with unresolved D. The ends were cut back, 5 bases at V and 3 bases at J, with 12 bases in the middle. The germline V gene encodes CDR1 SGHRS and CDR2 YFSETQ. This CDR3 spans 13 amino acids.

V is TRBV24-1 and J is TRBJ2-3; 8 positions agree with TRBD2. V dropped 3 bases and J dropped 1; count of bases not matched to a gene: 8. CDR3 length equals 17 residues. Germline CDR1 and CDR2: KGHDR and SFDVKD. The CDR3 loop reads CATSDRLSGRGTDTQYF. As DNA, the CDR3 is TGTGCCACCAGTGATCGCCTCAGCGGGAGAGGCACAGATACGCAGTATTTT.

The rearrangement links TRBV6-1 to TRBJ1-2, with 10 bases lining up with TRBD1. Germline CDR1 and CDR2: MNHNS and SASEGT. The length of the CDR3 is 15 residues. V shed 0 bases, J shed 8 bases, and the junction held 6 bases outside the gene matches. CDR3 residues: CASSEATGGSDGYTF. CDR3 nucleotide sequence: TGTGCCAGCAGTGAAGCGACAGGGGGCTCGGACGGCTACACCTTC.

The chain carries TRBV5-1 and TRBJ2-3; weak D call: TRBD2 (5 bases). V lost 0 bases and J 5 bases, leaving 16 bases between the germline ends. The CDR3 sequence is 16 residues long. Germline V CDR1 and CDR2: SGHRS, YFSETQ. The CDR3 spells CASSLARWSGLDTQYF. Here the CDR3 DNA reads TGCGCCAGCAGCTTGGCCAGGTGGAGCGGCCTAGATACGCAGTATTTT.

This chain connects TRBV6-5 to TRBJ2-7; 7 positions agree with TRBD2. CDR3 length: 13 amino acids. The germline V gene has CDR1 MNHEY and CDR2 SVGAGI. With 7 bases clipped from V and 7 bases from J, the junction kept 10 bases outside the gene matches. The chain's CDR3 is CASKRGAVGEQYF. DNA for the CDR3: TGTGCCAGCAAGCGGGGCGCTGTGGGGGAGCAGTACTTC.

The chain couples TRBV5-6 to TRBJ1-4; 8 nucleotides match TRBD1. Trimming took 4 bases from V and 8 from J; bases not matched to a gene: 7. Germline lookup yields CDR1 SGHDT and CDR2 YYEEEE. The CDR3 runs 14 residues. CDR3 region: CASSLTGVGEKLFF. The CDR3 region has the DNA TGTGCCAGCAGCCTGACAGGGGTGGGCGAAAAACTGTTTTTT.

V gene TRBV29-1 combines with J gene TRBJ1-1; 8 bases are a match to TRBD1. V lost 5 bases and J lost 6; bases outside the gene matches: 11. This CDR3 region has 14 residues. Per germline, CDR1 SQVTM and CDR2 ANQGSEA. In nucleotides, the CDR3 is TGCAGCGTTCGATCGGACAGGGTATTATCTGAAGCTTTCTTT. This gives the protein CSVRSDRVLSEAFF.

The V call is TRBV27, the J call TRBJ2-3, with a weak D call TRBD2 (6 bases). Germline CDR1 MNHEY, CDR2 SMNVEV (reference sequence). Trimming removed 6 bases at V and 2 bases at J, with 12 bases between. This CDR3 has 14 amino acids. The CDR3 loop is CASSSGTYTDTQYF. The CDR3 DNA reads TGTGCCAGCAGCTCCGGGACTTACACAGATACGCAGTATTTT.

The J gene is TRBJ2-1, the V gene TRBV19; D remains unclear. The germline gives CDR1 LNHDA, CDR2 SQIVND (reference sequence). V lost 3 bases and J 9 bases, leaving 18 bases between the germline ends. This CDR3 has 15 residues. CDR3 coding DNA: TGTGCCAGTAGTATTAATGCGGTCCCCGTCTCTGAGCAGTTCTTC. Protein product: CASSINAVPVSEQFF.

This chain connects TRBV18 to TRBJ2-7, with D perhaps TRBD2 (6 bases). The germline gives CDR1 KGHSH, CDR2 LQKENI. CDR3 length: 14 residues. The V and J ends lost 1 base and 1 base respectively, with 8 bases between them. CDR3 in amino acids: CASSPRSGSYEQYF. DNA for the CDR3: TGTGCCAGCTCACCACGAAGCGGGTCCTACGAGCAGTACTTC.

This chain joins TRBV5-4 and TRBJ1-1, with 8 bases aligning to TRBD1. With V trimmed by 9 bases and J by 5 bases, 9 bases remained unmatched. Germline V lookup: CDR1 SGHNT, CDR2 YYREEE (reference sequence). The CDR3 totals 13 residues. The CDR3 DNA reads as TGTGCCACTACGCAGGGGGCTAGTACTGAAGCTTTCTTT. This translates into CATTQGASTEAFF.

This clone was detected only once. This chain links TRBV6-5 with TRBJ2-7; TRBD1 aligns across 7 bases. The germline gives CDR1 MNHEY, CDR2 SVGAGI. The trim removed 6 bases at V and 3 bases at J, leaving 8 bases unmatched. The CDR3 runs 14 residues. The CDR3 loop reads CASSLKTGSYEQYF. In DNA, the CDR3 is TGTGCCAGCAGCCTAAAGACAGGGAGCTACGAGCAGTACTTC.

The chain uses TRBV6-6 and TRBJ2-2; 8 nucleotides align to TRBD2. This CDR3 has 18 amino acids. V shed 5 bases, J shed 4 bases, and the junction held 15 bases outside the gene matches. The germline V gene encodes CDR1 MNHNY and CDR2 SVGAGI (reference sequence). CDR3 DNA sequence: TGTGCCAGCAGTCGTACCCCCACCGGGGGGGCAAGCACCGGGGAGCTGTTTTTT. This translates into CASSRTPTGGASTGELFF.

The genes are TRBV28 and TRBJ2-5; no firm D call. The CDR3 has 13 amino acids. V was cut by 1 base and J by 5 bases, with 8 bases left in between. CDR1 is MDHEN and CDR2 is SYDVKM in the germline V gene. CDR3 nucleotide sequence: TGTGCCAGCAGTTTATTCGCCGGCGAGACCCAGTACTTC. This sequence encodes CASSLFAGETQYF.

The chain carries TRBV5-1 and TRBJ2-3; a weak D match, TRBD2 (6 bases). CDR3 length equals 16 residues. The ends were cut back, 0 bases at V and 2 bases at J, with 13 bases in the middle. Germline lookup yields CDR1 SGHRS and CDR2 YFSETQ. The CDR3 is CASSLAAGSNTDTQYF. The DNA of the CDR3 is TGCGCCAGCAGCTTGGCCGCCGGGAGTAACACAGATACGCAGTATTTT.

V usage is TRBV9 and J usage is TRBJ2-3; 12 nucleotides match TRBD2. CDR3 size: 16 residues. CDR1 SGDLS and CDR2 YYNGEE come from the germline V gene. V trimming: 2 bases; J trimming: 2 bases; junction bases outside the gene matches: 3. The CDR3 loop is CASSVRLAGDTDTQYF. In nucleotides, the CDR3 is TGTGCCAGCAGCGTCCGACTAGCGGGGGACACAGATACGCAGTATTTT.

The chain links TRBV29-1 to TRBJ2-5, with a weak D call TRBD1 (5 bases). The CDR3 covers 13 residues. Germline V gives CDR1 SQVTM, CDR2 ANQGSEA. V lost 4 bases and J 1 base, leaving 10 bases between the germline ends. CDR3 sequence (DNA): TGCAGCGTTGGACAGCTGCTCCAAGAGACCCAGTACTTC. This codes for CSVGQLLQETQYF.

The V call is TRBV7-9, the J call TRBJ1-1, with D hard to call. CDR3 length: 14 residues. The germline CDR1 and CDR2 sequences are SEHNR and FQNEAQ (reference sequence). V lost 2 bases, J lost 5 bases, and 12 bases lay in between. The CDR3 is CASSLFLVGTEAFF. The CDR3 region has the DNA TGTGCCAGCAGCTTATTCTTAGTGGGGACTGAAGCTTTCTTT.

This chain uses TRBV6-5 with TRBJ2-7; D perhaps matches TRBD1 (6 bases). Germline CDR1 reads MNHEY; CDR2 reads SVGAGI. This CDR3 has 14 amino acids. V gave up 8 bases and J gave up 1 base, with 15 bases separating them. The CDR3 sequence is CASFRDTASYEQYF. CDR3 nucleotide sequence: TGTGCCAGCTTCCGGGACACGGCTTCCTACGAGCAGTACTTC.

The gene calls are TRBV7-9 and TRBJ2-5, with D perhaps matching TRBD1 or TRBD2 (5 bases each). The CDR3 has 14 amino acids. Germline CDR1 SEHNR, CDR2 FQNEAQ (reference sequence). V was shortened by 3 bases and J by 3 bases, with 11 bases between the two germline ends. The DNA for the CDR3 is TGTGCCAGCAGCTTGAAGGGGAGCGAAGAGACCCAGTACTTC. It encodes CASSLKGSEETQYF.

V gene TRBV11-2 combines with J gene TRBJ2-5; 8 bases fit TRBD1. Germline values: CDR1 SGHAT, CDR2 FQNNGV. The junction had 13 bases not matched to a gene; V was cut back by 3 bases and J by 4 bases. The CDR3 sequence is 17 residues long. CDR3 sequence reads: CASSFVGTGLRGETQYF. Here the CDR3 DNA reads TGTGCCAGCAGCTTTGTAGGGACAGGCCTAAGGGGAGAGACCCAGTACTTC.

The genes are TRBV20-1 and TRBJ1-4, with TRBD1 identical over 8 bases. Trimming removed 3 bases from V and 2 bases from J; junction bases left unmatched: 5. Looked up from germline, CDR1 is DFQATT and CDR2 is SNEGSKA (reference sequence). This CDR3 is 15 amino acids long. This CDR3 reads CSASHSGGTNEKLFF. For the CDR3, the DNA is TGCAGTGCTAGTCACTCAGGGGGCACTAATGAAAAACTGTTTTTT.

The chain uses TRBV14 and TRBJ1-2; a possible D gene is TRBD1 (5 bases). The V end lost 0 bases, the J end lost 2 bases, and 10 bases lay between the germline ends. Germline CDR1 reads SGHDN; CDR2 reads FVKESK. The CDR3 length is 15 residues. The CDR3 nucleotides read TGTGCCAGCAGCCAAGATTTGACAGCAAACTATGGCTACACCTTC. Translated: CASSQDLTANYGYTF.

The genes are TRBV5-6 and TRBJ2-1; D possibly corresponds to TRBD1 (5 bases). Germline CDR1 and CDR2: SGHDT and YYEEEE. V was cut by 4 bases and J by 1 base, with 15 bases left in between. The CDR3 is 16 residues long. The CDR3 sequence: CASSGQGSWSYNEQFF. Written as DNA, the CDR3 is TGTGCCAGCAGCGGGCAGGGAAGCTGGTCCTACAATGAGCAGTTCTTC.